One and the same sample provided the 8 T cell receptor beta chains below, sequenced in a study of blood T cells in healthy people across ages. The use of a sample-barcoded 5' primer and a J-beta primer mix characterized a second PCR of about 7 to 12 cycles. Each CDR3 protein is one row after TCRdb ran MiXCR on the 5' RACE reads. The sample records more than 600,000 distinct CDR3 sequences, around 25% being singletons. These data were also filed under a second study, of T cells of mothers and their children.

Sequences were obtained from blood. These receptor sequences come from a boy younger than 18 in good health.

With respect to this clonotype: One junction end disagrees with the germline gene, perhaps due to a read error. The V and J genes are TRBV9 and TRBJ2-7, with D possibly TRBD1 on 6 matching bases. The CDR3 is made up of 14 amino acids. Germline CDR1 SGDLS, CDR2 YYNGEE. CDR3 nucleotides: TGTGCCGGCAGCGCTTGGGACACCTCCTACGAGCAGTACTTC. This codes for CAGSAWDTSYEQYF.

The genes are TRBV2 and TRBJ2-4; either TRBD1 or TRBD2 may fit D (5 bases each). The CDR3 contains 14 residues. V gave up 2 bases and J gave up 6 bases, with 11 bases separating them. CDR1 and CDR2 from the germline V gene are SNHLY and FYNNEI. The CDR3 coding sequence is TGTGCCAGCAGTGAAAGGGACGGAATAAACATTCAGTACTTC. Amino acid sequence: CASSERDGINIQYF.

The chain couples TRBV4-1 to TRBJ1-2; possibly TRBD1 for D (5 bases). Germline V gene lookup returns CDR1 MGHRA and CDR2 YSYEKL. The CDR3 loop spans 16 amino acids. Trimming stripped 0 bases from V and 4 bases from J, with 15 bases between. For the CDR3, the DNA is TGCGCCAGCAGCCAAGATAGCATCGGGGGTGGCTATGGCTACACCTTC. It encodes CASSQDSIGGGYGYTF.

The chain combines TRBV6-1 with TRBJ2-7; possible D gene TRBD2, 5 bases. The germline V and J ends were trimmed by 7 bases and 5 bases, with 21 bases remaining between them. The CDR3 spans 15 residues. Germline assignment: CDR1 MNHNS and CDR2 SASEGT. CDR3 amino acids: CASTGLDGGSDEQYF. The CDR3 DNA reads TGTGCCAGCACTGGACTGGACGGCGGTAGCGACGAGCAGTACTTC.

The sample holds a few counts of this clonotype. The chain has TRBV29-1 and TRBJ2-1, with 7 bases that match TRBD1. The V and J ends lost 6 bases and 7 bases, in that order; junction bases with no gene match: 12. This CDR3 has 14 residues. From germline, CDR1 is SQVTM and CDR2 ANQGSEA. CDR3 in DNA: TGCAGCGTGGTGGACAGGAGCAAGGAAAATGAGCAGTTCTTC. It specifies CSVVDRSKENEQFF.

The chain joins TRBV24-1 to TRBJ2-2, with 7 bases that match TRBD2. Germline CDR1 reads KGHDR; CDR2 reads SFDVKD. The CDR3 is 17 residues long. The J segment lost 2 bases and the V segment lost 4 bases, leaving 9 bases of the junction unmatched. In nucleotides, the CDR3 is TGTGCCACCAGTGAGACGCTAGCGGAGATCAACACCGGGGAGCTGTTTTTT. The encoded protein is CATSETLAEINTGELFF.

The sample holds many counts of this clonotype. CDR3 bases: TGCGCCAGCAGCTCCTTAACAGGGGAACAAGAGACCCAGTACTTC. As protein: CASSSLTGEQETQYF. This sequence joins TRBV5-1 and TRBJ2-5; 7 bases map to TRBD1. Per germline, CDR1 SGHRS and CDR2 YFSETQ. The CDR3 spans 15 residues. V dropped 3 bases and J dropped 2; count of bases not matched to a gene: 7.

This chain connects TRBV19 to TRBJ1-6; D not certain. The germline V and J ends were trimmed by 6 bases and 3 bases, with 9 bases remaining between them. Germline V lookup: CDR1 LNHDA, CDR2 SQIVND (reference sequence). There are 14 residues in the CDR3. CDR3 nucleotides: TGTGCCAGTAGAGAGGGAAACTATAATTCACCCCTCCACTTT. Encoded protein: CASREGNYNSPLHF.